This T cell receptor beta chain is drawn from a study of T-cell reconstitution after alpha-beta-depleted transplantation in children. Construction of the TCRbeta library involved unique molecular identifiers. TCRdb called the PCR reads again in MiXCR, with one record for every CDR3 protein. The sample has about 540,000 distinct CDR3 sequences; around 17% are singletons. This TCR came from a human donor who donated a stem cell graft to a child with acute lymphoblastic leukemia. This sample comprised PBMCs from the stem cell graft donor, obtained from the stem cell graft.

CDR3 sequence reads: CSARETSGRAVHEQFF. The CDR3 DNA follows: TGCAGTGCTAGAGAGACTAGCGGGAGGGCCGTTCATGAGCAGTTCTTC. This chain joins TRBV20-1 and TRBJ2-1; TRBD2 aligns across 14 bases. The V and J ends lost 0 bases and 8 bases, in that order; junction bases with no gene match: 6. Germline V gives CDR1 DFQATT, CDR2 SNEGSKA (reference sequence). The CDR3 runs to 16 residues.